These T cell receptor beta chains were read from a single sample in a study of metastatic and nonmetastatic thyroid tumors. With MiXCR, TCRdb reprocessed the PCR reads. The sample includes about 15,000 clones, roughly 20% seen only once; the top ten take roughly 14%. The sample consisted of blood. Receptor source: a female donor with papillary thyroid cancer or a benign thyroid nodule (not recorded which). Some clones in this sample may be carry-over from other donors' samples. Each CDR3 is given with its conserved first and last residue. The D gene is left open where the match is weak. Some rows have no size entry. The others give once, few or many, or a class for an expanded clone.

d_call,v_call,clone_size,j_call,cdr3_nt,cdr3_aa
TRBD2,TRBV12-3/TRBV12-4,medium-sized,TRBJ2-1,TGTGCCAGCAGTTCCCAAGCGGGAGTAGTCAATGAGCAGTTCTTC,CASSSQAGVVNEQFF
NA,TRBV5-4,many,TRBJ2-7,TGTGCCAGCAGCTATGACTCCTACGAGCAGTACTTC,CASSYDSYEQYF
TRBD1,TRBV11-3,medium-sized,TRBJ1-2,TGTGCCAGCAGCCAACAGGGGGCGGATGGCTACACCTTC,CASSQQGADGYTF
NA,TRBV7-2,NA,TRBJ2-5,TGTGCCAGCAGCTTAGCCCCTAGGCCACAGGAGACCCAGTACTTC,CASSLAPRPQETQYF
NA,TRBV28,few,TRBJ1-5,TGTGCCAGCAGTTTTGCGGACAGACGGCAGCCCCAGCATTTT,CASSFADRRQPQHF
NA,TRBV2,medium-sized,TRBJ2-7,TGTGCCAGCAGCCGTCAGCACTCTTACGAGCAGTACTTC,CASSRQHSYEQYF
NA,TRBV9,once,TRBJ2-1,TGTGCCAGCAGCTTAGGGAACCCCCGCGTGGGGGACGAGCAGTTCTTC,CASSLGNPRVGDEQFF
TRBD1,TRBV12-3/TRBV12-4,few,TRBJ2-5,TGTGCCAGCAGTTCGACAGGGGCAGAGACCCAGTACTTC,CASSSTGAETQYF
TRBD2,TRBV5-6,many,TRBJ2-2,TGTGCCAGCAGCTCCCCCTGGTCGTCGAGCGGGAGTACCGGGGAGCTGTTTTTT,CASSSPWSSSGSTGELFF
TRBD1,TRBV24-1,NA,TRBJ2-5,TGTGCCACCAGTGAACCCGGGACAGGGGCTTCCGAGGAGGCCCAGCACTTC,CATSEPGTGASEEAQHF
NA,TRBV12-3/TRBV12-4,many,TRBJ2-5,TGTGCCAGCACCCCGTGGGGGAGGTTCCAAGAGACCCAGTACTTC,CASTPWGRFQETQYF
NA,TRBV3-1,many,TRBJ2-2,TGTGCCAGCAGCCAAGGGGCGCCGGGCGCCGGGGAGCTGTTTTTT,CASSQGAPGAGELFF
NA,TRBV24-1,NA,TRBJ2-1,TGTGTCACCAGGGGATCGGGAGCGGGAAATGAGCAGTTCTTC,CVTRGSGAGNEQFF
NA,TRBV20-1,many,TRBJ1-2,TGCAGTGCTAGAGAAACGGGCGACTATGGCTACACCTTC,CSARETGDYGYTF
TRBD2,TRBV20-1,medium-sized,TRBJ2-3,TGCAGTGCTCTCCCGGGTTTAATAGCGGGGGGAAGCACAGATACGCAGTATTTT,CSALPGLIAGGSTDTQYF
NA,TRBV12-3/TRBV12-4,medium-sized,TRBJ2-7,TGTGCCAGCAGTTTAGTTTCGTACGAGCAGTACTTC,CASSLVSYEQYF
NA,TRBV2,medium-sized,TRBJ2-7,TGTGCCAGCAGTTTAGTTTACGAGCAGTACTTC,CASSLVYEQYF
TRBD1,TRBV6-1,many,TRBJ1-4,TGTGCCAGCAGTAGGACCGGGACAGGGAACGAAAAACTGTTTTTT,CASSRTGTGNEKLFF
NA,TRBV12-3/TRBV12-4,few,TRBJ1-4,TGTGCCAGCAGTTGGGGAGGGGAGGGAAAACTGTTTTTT,CASSWGGEGKLFF
NA,TRBV20-1,NA,TRBJ1-2,TGCAGTGCTAGAGATTCGTTTTTTCGGCTGGTGGGCGGGGGAGATCTCTATGGCTACACCTTC,CSARDSFFRLVGGGDLYGYTF
TRBD2,TRBV5-6,many,TRBJ2-3,TGTGCCAGCAGCTTGGAGCTAGCGGGAGTTCAAGATACGCAGTATTTT,CASSLELAGVQDTQYF
NA,TRBV20-1,many,TRBJ2-4,TGCAGTGCTAGGAAGTCTAGGCTAACCAAAAACATTCAGTACTTC,CSARKSRLTKNIQYF
NA,TRBV4-2,many,TRBJ1-6,TGTGCCAGCAGCCAAGATCCGCGAGAGGATTCACCCCTCCACTTT,CASSQDPREDSPLHF
NA,TRBV7-2,many,TRBJ2-5,TGTGCCAGCAGCTTTGACCGGGAGACCCAGTACTTC,CASSFDRETQYF
TRBD2,TRBV2,many,TRBJ2-3,TGTGCCAGCAAGGCGGGAGTGGTATCCGATACGCAGTATTTT,CASKAGVVSDTQYF
NA,TRBV27,medium-sized,TRBJ1-5,TGTGCCAGCAGTGCCGGAGCGTATAGCAATCAGCCCCAGCATTTT,CASSAGAYSNQPQHF